This T cell receptor beta chain emerged from a study of shared clonotypes between healthy human individuals. Study results and limitations: Naive subsets usually exceeded memory subsets in estimated richness.

A note on this clone: The antigen is undetermined. Distinct nucleotide sequences in the sample also encode this CDR3.

The ends were cut back, 5 bases at V and 1 base at J, with 8 bases in the middle. The V gene's germline CDR1 is KGHSH and CDR2 LQKENI. The CDR3 length is 13 residues. At deep level, the assay was performed. Sorted-subset replicate PCR reactions contained approximately 190 ng DNA, corresponding to tens of thousands of T cell genomes. In the original workflow: ImmunoSEQ gave junction-only sequences without quality scores, so filtering differed. TCRdb's table, derived via immunoSEQ multiplex PCR, lists solely in-frame clones and lacks some. Clone size and V and J calls were adopted from that table, with D and trimming inferred from the DNA. The sample records roughly 2.6 million clones, 90% to 95% being singletons.

Sequenced input: naive CD4+ T cells sorted from blood. Subset defined: CD45RA+ positively selected. The chain uses TRBV18 and TRBJ2-5; the D gene is possibly TRBD1 (6 bases). The source of this sequence is a man aged 18 to 30 in good health. Here the CDR3 reads CASSGQLQETQYF. CDR3 DNA sequence: TGTGCCAGCTCAGGACAGCTCCAAGAGACCCAGTACTTC.